This record looks at one T cell receptor beta chain sequence and its context. Its antigen is unknown. This sample is part of a study of blood T cells in healthy people across ages. Regarding the study as a whole: Naive T cell percentage showed a strong correlation with the diversity of TCR beta.

Then a second PCR, running about 7 to 11 cycles, was carried out with a sample-barcoded 5' primer and a J-beta primer mix. Using its own MiXCR run on the 5' RACE reads, TCRdb lists one record per CDR3 protein. Found here are fewer than 2,000,000 distinct CDR3 sequences, about 35% of them singletons; the top ten hold around 11%. Sequenced material: blood. The sequence came from a woman aged 25-40 years in good health.

The CDR3 DNA sequence: TGTGCCAGCAGCGGCGCCGGGCTCAACACTGAAGCTTTCTTT. Its translation: CASSGAGLNTEAFF. This chain uses TRBV7-2 with TRBJ1-1; D is unclear. Germline assignment: CDR1 SGHTA and CDR2 FQGNSA. The CDR3 runs to 14 residues. V dropped 5 bases and J dropped 2 bases, with 12 bases sitting between them.